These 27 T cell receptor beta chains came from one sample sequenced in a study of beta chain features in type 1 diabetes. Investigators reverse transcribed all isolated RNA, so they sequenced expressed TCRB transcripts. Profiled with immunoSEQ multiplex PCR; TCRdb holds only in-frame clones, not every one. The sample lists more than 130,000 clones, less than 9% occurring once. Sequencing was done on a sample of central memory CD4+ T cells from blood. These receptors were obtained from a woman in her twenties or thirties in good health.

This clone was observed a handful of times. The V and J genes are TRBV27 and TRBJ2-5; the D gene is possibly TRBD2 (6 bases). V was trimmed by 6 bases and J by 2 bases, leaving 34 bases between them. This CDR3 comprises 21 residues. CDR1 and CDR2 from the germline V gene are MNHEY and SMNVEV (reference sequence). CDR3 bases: TGTGCCAGCAGCGAGCGTTGGGTGGGGCTAGCGTCTTCCCCTAGACAAGAGACCCAGTACTTC. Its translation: CASSERWVGLASSPRQETQYF.

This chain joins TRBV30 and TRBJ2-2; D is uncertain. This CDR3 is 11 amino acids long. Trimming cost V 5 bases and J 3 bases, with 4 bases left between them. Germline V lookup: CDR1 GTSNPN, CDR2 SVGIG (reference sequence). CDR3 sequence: CAWAHTGELFF. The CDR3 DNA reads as TGTGCCTGGGCGCACACCGGGGAGCTGTTTTTT. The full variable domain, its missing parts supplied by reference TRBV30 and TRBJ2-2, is SQTIHQWPATLVQPVGSPLSLECTVEGTSNPNLYWYRQAAGRGLQLLFYSVGIGQISSEVPQNLSASRPQDRQFILSSKKLLLSDSGFYLCAWAHTGELFFGEGSRLTVL.

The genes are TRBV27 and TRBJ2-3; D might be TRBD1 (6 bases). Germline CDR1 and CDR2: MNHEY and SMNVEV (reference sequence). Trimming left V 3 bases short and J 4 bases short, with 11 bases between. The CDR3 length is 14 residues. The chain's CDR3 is CASSFLGAADTQYF. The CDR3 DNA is TGTGCCAGCAGTTTCCTGGGGGCCGCAGATACGCAGTATTTT.

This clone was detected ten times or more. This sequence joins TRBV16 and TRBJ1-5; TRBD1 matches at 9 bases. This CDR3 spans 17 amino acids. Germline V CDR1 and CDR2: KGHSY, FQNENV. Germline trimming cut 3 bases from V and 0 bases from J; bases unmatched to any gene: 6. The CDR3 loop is CASSQDRGTYSNQPQHF. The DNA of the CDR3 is TGTGCCAGCAGCCAGGACAGGGGAACTTATAGCAATCAGCCCCAGCATTTT.

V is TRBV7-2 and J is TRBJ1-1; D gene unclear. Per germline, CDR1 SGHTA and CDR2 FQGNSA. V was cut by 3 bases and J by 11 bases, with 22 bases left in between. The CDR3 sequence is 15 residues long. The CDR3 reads CASSLRLRAEGKAFF. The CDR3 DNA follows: TGTGCCAGCAGCTTGAGGTTACGGGCAGAGGGTAAGGCTTTCTTT.

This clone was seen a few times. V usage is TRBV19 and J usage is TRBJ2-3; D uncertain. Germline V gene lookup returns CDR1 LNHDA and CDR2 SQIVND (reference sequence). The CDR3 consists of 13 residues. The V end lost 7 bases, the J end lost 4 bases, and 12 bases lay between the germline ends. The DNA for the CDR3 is TGTGCCAGTACCCACAAGCAGGCAGATACGCAGTATTTT. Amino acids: CASTHKQADTQYF.

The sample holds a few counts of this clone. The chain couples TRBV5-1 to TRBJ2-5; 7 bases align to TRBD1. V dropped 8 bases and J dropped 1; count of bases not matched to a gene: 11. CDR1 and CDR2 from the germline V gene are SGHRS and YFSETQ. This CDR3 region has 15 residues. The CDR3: CASRSRQGFQETQYF. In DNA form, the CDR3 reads TGCGCCAGTAGATCTAGACAGGGCTTCCAAGAGACCCAGTACTTC.

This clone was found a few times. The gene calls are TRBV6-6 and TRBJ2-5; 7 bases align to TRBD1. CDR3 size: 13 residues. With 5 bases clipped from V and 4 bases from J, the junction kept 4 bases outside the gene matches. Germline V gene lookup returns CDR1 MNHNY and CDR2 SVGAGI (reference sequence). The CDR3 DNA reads TGTGCCAGCAGTAGGGGGCTCGGAGAGACCCAGTACTTC. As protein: CASSRGLGETQYF.

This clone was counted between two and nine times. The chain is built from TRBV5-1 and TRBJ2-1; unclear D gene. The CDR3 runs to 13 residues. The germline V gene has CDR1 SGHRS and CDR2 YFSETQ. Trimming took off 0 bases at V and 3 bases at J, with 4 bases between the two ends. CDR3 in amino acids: CASSLALYNEQFF. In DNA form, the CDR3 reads TGCGCCAGCAGCTTGGCCCTCTACAATGAGCAGTTCTTC.

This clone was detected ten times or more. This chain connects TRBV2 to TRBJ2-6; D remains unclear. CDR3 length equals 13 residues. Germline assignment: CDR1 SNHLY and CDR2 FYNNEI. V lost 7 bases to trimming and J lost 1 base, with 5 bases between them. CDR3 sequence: CASTLSGANVLTF. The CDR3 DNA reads TGTGCCAGCACTCTGTCTGGGGCCAACGTCCTGACTTTC.

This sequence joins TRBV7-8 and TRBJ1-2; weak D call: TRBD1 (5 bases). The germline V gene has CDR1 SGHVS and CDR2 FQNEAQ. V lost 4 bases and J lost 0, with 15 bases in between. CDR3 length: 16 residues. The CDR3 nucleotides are TGTGCCAGCAGCTCGACAGTACAAGCCCCTAACTATGGCTACACCTTC. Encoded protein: CASSSTVQAPNYGYTF.

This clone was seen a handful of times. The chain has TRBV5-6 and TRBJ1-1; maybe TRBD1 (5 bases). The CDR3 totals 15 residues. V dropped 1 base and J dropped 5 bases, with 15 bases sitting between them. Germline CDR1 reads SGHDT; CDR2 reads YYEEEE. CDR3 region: CASSLMAGSKTEAFF. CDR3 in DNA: TGTGCCAGCAGCTTGATGGCAGGGTCGAAAACTGAAGCTTTCTTT. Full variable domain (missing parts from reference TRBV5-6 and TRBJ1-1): DAGVTQSPTHLIKTRGQQVTLRCSPKSGHDTVSWYQQALGQGPQFIFQYYEEEERQRGNFPDRFSGHQFPNYSSELNVNALLLGDSALYLCASSLMAGSKTEAFFGQGTRLTVV.

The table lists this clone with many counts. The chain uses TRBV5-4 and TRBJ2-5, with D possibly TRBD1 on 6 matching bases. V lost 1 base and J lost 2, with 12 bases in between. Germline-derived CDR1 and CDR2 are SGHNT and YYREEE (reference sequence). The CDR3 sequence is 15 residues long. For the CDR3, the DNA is TGTGCCAGCAGCTTGACGTCAGGGGTACAAGAGACCCAGTACTTC. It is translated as CASSLTSGVQETQYF.

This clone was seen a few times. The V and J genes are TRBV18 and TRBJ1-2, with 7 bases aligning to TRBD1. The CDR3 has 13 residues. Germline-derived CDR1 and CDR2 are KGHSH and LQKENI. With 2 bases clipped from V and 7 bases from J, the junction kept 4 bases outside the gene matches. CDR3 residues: CASSPETGTGYTF. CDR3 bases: TGTGCCAGCTCACCAGAGACAGGGACTGGCTACACCTTC.

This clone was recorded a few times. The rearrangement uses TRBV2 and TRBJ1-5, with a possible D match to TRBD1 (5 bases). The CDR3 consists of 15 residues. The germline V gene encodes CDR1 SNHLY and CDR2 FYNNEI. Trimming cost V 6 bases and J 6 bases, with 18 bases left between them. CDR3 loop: CASSEYRTRGQPQHF. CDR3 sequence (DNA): TGTGCCAGCAGCGAATACAGGACGCGGGGTCAGCCCCAGCATTTT.

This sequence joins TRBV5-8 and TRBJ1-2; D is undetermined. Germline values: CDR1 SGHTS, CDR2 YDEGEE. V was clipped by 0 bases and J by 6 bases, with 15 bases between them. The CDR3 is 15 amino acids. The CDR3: CASSLDGIRLDGYTF. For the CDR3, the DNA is TGTGCCAGCAGCTTGGACGGGATTCGTCTGGATGGCTACACCTTC. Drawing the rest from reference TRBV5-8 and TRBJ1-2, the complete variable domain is EAGVTQSPTHLIKTRGQQATLRCSPISGHTSVYWYQQALGLGLQFLLWYDEGEERNRGNFPPRFSGRQFPNYSSELNVNALELEDSALYLCASSLDGIRLDGYTFGSGTRLTVV.

The CDR3 bases are TGTGCCAGCAGCTTAGACTCTGGCGAGCAGTACTTC. It encodes CASSLDSGEQYF. The rearrangement joins TRBV7-6 to TRBJ2-7; D uncertain. V lost 1 base to trimming and J lost 6 bases, with 7 bases between them. The V gene's germline CDR1 is SGHVS and CDR2 FNYEAQ. CDR3 length equals 12 residues.

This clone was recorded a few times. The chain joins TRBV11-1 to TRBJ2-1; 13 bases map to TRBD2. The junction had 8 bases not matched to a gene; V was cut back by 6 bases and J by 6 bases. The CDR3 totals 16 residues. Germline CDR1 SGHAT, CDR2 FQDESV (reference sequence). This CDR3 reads CASRGGLAGRGNEQFF. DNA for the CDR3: TGTGCCAGCAGGGGGGGACTAGCGGGACGAGGCAATGAGCAGTTCTTC. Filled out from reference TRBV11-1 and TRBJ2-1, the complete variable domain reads EAEVAQSPRYKITEKSQAVAFWCDPISGHATLYWYRQILGQGPELLVQFQDESVVDDSQLPKDRFSAERLKGVDSTLKIQPAELGDSAMYLCASRGGLAGRGNEQFFGPGTRLTVL.

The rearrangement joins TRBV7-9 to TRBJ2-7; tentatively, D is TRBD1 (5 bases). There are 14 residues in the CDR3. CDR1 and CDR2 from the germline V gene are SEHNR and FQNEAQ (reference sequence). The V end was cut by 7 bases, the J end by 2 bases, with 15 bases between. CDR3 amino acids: CASTPWGQAYEQYF. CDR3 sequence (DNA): TGTGCCAGCACCCCGTGGGGCCAGGCCTACGAGCAGTACTTC.

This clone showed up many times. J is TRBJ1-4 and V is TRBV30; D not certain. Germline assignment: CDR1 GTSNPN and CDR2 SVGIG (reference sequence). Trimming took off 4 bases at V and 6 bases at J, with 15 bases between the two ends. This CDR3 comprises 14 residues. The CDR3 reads CAWTAGRRYEKLFF. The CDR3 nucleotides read TGTGCCTGGACGGCGGGCAGGCGCTATGAAAAACTGTTTTTT.

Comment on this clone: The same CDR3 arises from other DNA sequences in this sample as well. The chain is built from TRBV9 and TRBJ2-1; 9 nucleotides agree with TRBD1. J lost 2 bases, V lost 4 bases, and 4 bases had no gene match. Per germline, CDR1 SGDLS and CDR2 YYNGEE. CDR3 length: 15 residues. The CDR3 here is CASSTTGGPYNEQFF. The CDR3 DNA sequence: TGTGCCAGCAGCACTACAGGGGGCCCCTACAATGAGCAGTTCTTC.

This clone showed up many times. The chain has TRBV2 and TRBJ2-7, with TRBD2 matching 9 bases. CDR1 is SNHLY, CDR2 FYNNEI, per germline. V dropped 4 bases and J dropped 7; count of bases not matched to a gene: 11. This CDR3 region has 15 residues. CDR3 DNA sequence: TGTGCCAGCAGTGCCGGCGGGAGGGCCCGGGGGGAGCAGTACTTC. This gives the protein CASSAGGRARGEQYF.

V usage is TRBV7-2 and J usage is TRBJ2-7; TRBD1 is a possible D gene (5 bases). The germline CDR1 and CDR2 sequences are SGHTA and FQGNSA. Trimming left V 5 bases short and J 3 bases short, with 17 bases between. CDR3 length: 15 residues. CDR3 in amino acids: CASSQISTGNYEQYF. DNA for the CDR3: TGTGCCAGCAGCCAAATATCCACAGGAAACTACGAGCAGTACTTC.

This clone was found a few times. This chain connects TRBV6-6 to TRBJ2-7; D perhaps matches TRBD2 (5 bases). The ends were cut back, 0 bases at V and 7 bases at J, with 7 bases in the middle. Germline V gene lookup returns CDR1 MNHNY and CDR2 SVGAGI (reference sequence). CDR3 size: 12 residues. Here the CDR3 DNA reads TGTGCCAGCAGTTACTCTCGACTAGAGCAGTACTTC. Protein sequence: CASSYSRLEQYF.

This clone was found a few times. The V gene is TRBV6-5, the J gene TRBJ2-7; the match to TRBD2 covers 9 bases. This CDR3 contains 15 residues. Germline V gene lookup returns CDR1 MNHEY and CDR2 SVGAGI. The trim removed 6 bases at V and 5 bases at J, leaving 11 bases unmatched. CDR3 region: CASRPWAGGVNEQYF. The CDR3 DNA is TGTGCCAGCAGGCCTTGGGCGGGAGGGGTCAACGAGCAGTACTTC.

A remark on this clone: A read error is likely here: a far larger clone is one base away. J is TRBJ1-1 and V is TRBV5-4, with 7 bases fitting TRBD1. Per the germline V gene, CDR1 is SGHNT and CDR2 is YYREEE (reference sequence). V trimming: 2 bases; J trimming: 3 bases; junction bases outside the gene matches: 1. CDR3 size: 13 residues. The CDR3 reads CASSFQGDTEAFF. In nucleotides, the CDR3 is TGTGCCAGCAGCTTTCAGGGGGACACTGAAGCTTTCTTT.

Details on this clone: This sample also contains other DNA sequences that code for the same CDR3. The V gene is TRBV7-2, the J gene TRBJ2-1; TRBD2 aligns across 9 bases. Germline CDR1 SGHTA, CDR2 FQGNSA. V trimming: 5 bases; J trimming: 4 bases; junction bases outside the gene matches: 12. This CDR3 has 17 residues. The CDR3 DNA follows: TGTGCCAGCAGCGCGCAGACTAGCGGTCCCCCTTACAATGAGCAGTTCTTC. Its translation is CASSAQTSGPPYNEQFF.